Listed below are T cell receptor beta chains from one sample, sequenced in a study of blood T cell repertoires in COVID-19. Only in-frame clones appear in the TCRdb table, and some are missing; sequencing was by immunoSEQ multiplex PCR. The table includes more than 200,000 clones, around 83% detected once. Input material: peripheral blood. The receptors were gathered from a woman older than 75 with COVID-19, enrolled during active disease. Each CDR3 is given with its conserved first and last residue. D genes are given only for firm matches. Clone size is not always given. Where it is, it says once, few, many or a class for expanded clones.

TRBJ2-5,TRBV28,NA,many,TGTGCCAGCAAGGTGGGGGGGGCTGGCGGCCAAGAGACCCAGTACTTC,CASKVGGAGGQETQYF
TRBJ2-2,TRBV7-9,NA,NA,TGTGCCAGCAGCTTAAGCTTGGGGGAGCTGTTTTTT,CASSLSLGELFF
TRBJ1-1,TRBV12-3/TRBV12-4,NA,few,TGTGCCAGCAGCACGCCCAGAGGCACTGAAGCTTTCTTT,CASSTPRGTEAFF
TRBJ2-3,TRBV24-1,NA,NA,TGTGCCACCAGTGATAACGCCTACCGCACAGATACGCAGTATTTT,CATSDNAYRTDTQYF
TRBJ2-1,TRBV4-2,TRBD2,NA,TGTGCCAGCAGCCAAGGAGTAGCGGGAGGAGGAAATGAGCAGTTCTTC,CASSQGVAGGGNEQFF
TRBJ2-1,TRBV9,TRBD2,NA,TGTGCCAGCAGCGCCCTTAGCGGGAGGGCTACGGATGAGCAGTTCTTC,CASSALSGRATDEQFF
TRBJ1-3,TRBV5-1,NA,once,TGCGCCAGCAGCTCTGGGGGCAACTCTGGAAACACCATATATTTT,CASSSGGNSGNTIYF
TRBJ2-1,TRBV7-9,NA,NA,TGTGCCAGCAGCTTAGGACTCACTGTCAATGAGCAGTTCTTC,CASSLGLTVNEQFF
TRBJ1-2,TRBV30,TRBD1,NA,TGTGCCTGGAGTGTGGTCGGGACAGGATTGAATGGCTACACCTTC,CAWSVVGTGLNGYTF
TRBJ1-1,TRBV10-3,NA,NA,TGTGCCATCAGTGAGTCGGCGGCCCTTGAAGCTTTCTTT,CAISESAALEAFF
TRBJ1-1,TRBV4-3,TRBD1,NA,TGCGCCAGCAGCCGTCGCGCAGGGGGAACTGAAGCTTTCTTT,CASSRRAGGTEAFF
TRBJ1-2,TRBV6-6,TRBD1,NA,TGTGCCAGCACCAAGGACAGGCATGGCTACACCTTC,CASTKDRHGYTF
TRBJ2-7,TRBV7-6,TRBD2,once,TGTGCCAGCAGCCGCGCTCTGAAGCGGGGGATTTTAGTGGATGAGTACTTC,CASSRALKRGILVDEYF
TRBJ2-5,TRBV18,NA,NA,TGTGCCAGCTCCCCCACACCGGGAGAGACCCAGTACTTC,CASSPTPGETQYF
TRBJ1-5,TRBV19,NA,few,TGTGCCAGTAGTAGTGGGACATACTATAGCAATCAGCCCCAGCATTTT,CASSSGTYYSNQPQHF
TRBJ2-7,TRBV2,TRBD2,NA,TGTGCCAGCAGTCTGCTAGCGGGGAACTACGAGCAGTACTTC,CASSLLAGNYEQYF
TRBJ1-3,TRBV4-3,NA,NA,TGCGCCAGCAGCCAAGAGGCGACAAGCTCTGGAAACACCATATATTTT,CASSQEATSSGNTIYF
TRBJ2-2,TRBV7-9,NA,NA,TGTGCCAGCAGCTTAGCGGGCCCCCCGAAGACCGGGGAGCTGTTTTTT,CASSLAGPPKTGELFF
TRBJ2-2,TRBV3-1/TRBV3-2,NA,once,TGTGCCAGCAGCCAAGGCGGCTACACCGGGGAGCTGTTTTTT,CASSQGGYTGELFF
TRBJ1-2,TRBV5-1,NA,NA,TGCGCCAGCAGCTTGATGACTACTTCGGGGGGCTACACCTTC,CASSLMTTSGGYTF
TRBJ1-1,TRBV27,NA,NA,TGTGCCAGCAGTTTAAGAGACAGATACACTGAAGCTTTCTTT,CASSLRDRYTEAFF
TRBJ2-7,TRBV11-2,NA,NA,TGTGCCAGCAGCTTTCTTTCCCGGGACGAGCAGTACTTC,CASSFLSRDEQYF
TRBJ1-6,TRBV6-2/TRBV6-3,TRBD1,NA,TGTGCCAGCAGTTACTCGGACAGGGGACGCTCACCCCTCCACTTT,CASSYSDRGRSPLHF
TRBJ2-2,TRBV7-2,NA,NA,TGTGCCAGCAGTTTTAGCCCCCTGTCGAACACCGGGGAGCTGTTTTTT,CASSFSPLSNTGELFF
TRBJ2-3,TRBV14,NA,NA,TGTGCCAGCAGCCGAGGGACTCTCACAGATACGCAGTATTTT,CASSRGTLTDTQYF
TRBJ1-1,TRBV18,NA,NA,TGTGCCAGCTCACCACGGTCACTAAGGAACACTGAAGCTTTCTTT,CASSPRSLRNTEAFF
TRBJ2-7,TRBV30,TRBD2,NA,TGTGCCTGGATCCCTAGCGGGAGGGCCTTTGACGAGCAGTACTTC,CAWIPSGRAFDEQYF